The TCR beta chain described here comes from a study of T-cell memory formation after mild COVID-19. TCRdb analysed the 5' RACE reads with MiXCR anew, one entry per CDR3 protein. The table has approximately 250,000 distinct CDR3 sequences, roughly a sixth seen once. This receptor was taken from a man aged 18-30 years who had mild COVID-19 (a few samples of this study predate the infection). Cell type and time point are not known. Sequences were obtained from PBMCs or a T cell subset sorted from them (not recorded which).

Here the CDR3 reads CASSLTSGGPQPQHF. For the CDR3, the DNA is TGTGCCAGCAGCTTAACCTCAGGGGGCCCTCAGCCCCAGCATTTT. The V and J genes are TRBV7-9 and TRBJ1-5; the match to TRBD1 covers 8 bases. The CDR3 totals 15 residues. Germline CDR1 SEHNR, CDR2 FQNEAQ (reference sequence). Trimming cost V 2 bases and J 6 bases; bases outside gene matches: 6.